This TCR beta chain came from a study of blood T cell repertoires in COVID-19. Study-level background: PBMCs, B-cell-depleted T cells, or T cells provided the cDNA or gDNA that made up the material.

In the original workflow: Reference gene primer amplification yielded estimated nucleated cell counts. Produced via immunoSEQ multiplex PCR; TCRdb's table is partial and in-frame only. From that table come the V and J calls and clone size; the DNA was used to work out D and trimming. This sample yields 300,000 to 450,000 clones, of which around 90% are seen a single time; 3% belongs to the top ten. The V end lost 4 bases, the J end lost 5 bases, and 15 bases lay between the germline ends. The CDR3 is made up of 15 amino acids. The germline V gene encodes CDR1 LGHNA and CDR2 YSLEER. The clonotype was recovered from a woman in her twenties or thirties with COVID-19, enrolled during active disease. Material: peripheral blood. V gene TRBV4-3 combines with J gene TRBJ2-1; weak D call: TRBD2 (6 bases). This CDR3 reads CASSPRGAGHNEQFF. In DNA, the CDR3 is TGCGCCAGCAGCCCCAGAGGGGCGGGACACAATGAGCAGTTCTTC.